These 23 T cell receptor beta chains were sequenced from one sample in a study of blood T cells in healthy people across ages (dated by TCRdb to between 2014 and 2017). The receptor library was made with 5' RACE. The sequencer was an Illumina HiSeq 2500. A second PCR of roughly 7 to 12 cycles was run with a J-beta primer mix and a sample-barcoded 5' primer. TCRdb redid the processing of the public reads, applying fastp at Q25 and MiXCR, and retained in-frame beta chains. CDR3 protein sequences are deduplicated, and each keeps its most common genes and DNA. The sample table lists about 570,000 distinct CDR3 sequences, about 26% of them with a count of one. Of the sample, roughly 18% falls within the top ten clones. The source material was blood. The receptors come from an older woman in good health.

Only a few counts were recorded for this clonotype. This chain uses TRBV20-1 with TRBJ2-5; 9 bases are shared with TRBD1. V lost 3 bases to trimming and J lost 4 bases; unmatched junction nucleotides: 15. This CDR3 is built from 17 residues. CDR1 and CDR2 (germline): DFQATT, SNEGSKA (reference sequence). CDR3 nucleotide sequence: TGCAGTGCTAGCCGCCAATTCGCAGGACAGGGGACAGAGACCCAGTACTTC. Protein sequence: CSASRQFAGQGTETQYF.

This clonotype was seen at least ten times. The chain uses TRBV4-3 and TRBJ2-5; TRBD2 agrees at 8 bases. J lost 7 bases, V lost 7 bases, and 14 bases had no gene match. Germline CDR1 reads LGHNA; CDR2 reads YSLEER. The CDR3 loop spans 15 amino acids. The CDR3 DNA sequence: TGCGCCAGCACCCCTAAGAGCGGAGCGGGGGTGACCCAGTACTTC. It codes for CASTPKSGAGVTQYF.

In regard to this clonotype: Germline and junction disagree at one end, which may indicate a read error. The chain is built from TRBV7-2 and TRBJ1-3, with D unclear. Germline V gives CDR1 SGHTA, CDR2 FQGNSA. CDR3 length: 16 amino acids. The CDR3 region has the DNA TGTGCCAGCAGCAGATCATGGGGTAACTCTGGAAACACCATGTATTTT. Its translation: CASSRSWGNSGNTMYF.

This clonotype was found a few times. For the CDR3, the DNA is TGTGCCAGCAGCCAAGGGACTAGCGGGGCAGATACGCAGTATTTT. It specifies CASSQGTSGADTQYF. V and J are TRBV4-2 and TRBJ2-3; TRBD2 matches at 12 bases. V lost 1 base, J lost 4 bases, and 0 bases stayed unmatched. Germline V gene sequence: CDR1 LGHNA, CDR2 YNFKEQ. This CDR3 spans 15 amino acids.

The chain couples TRBV7-9 to TRBJ1-4; no firm D call. The V end lost 3 bases, the J end lost 8 bases, and 7 bases lay between the germline ends. Germline V lookup: CDR1 SEHNR, CDR2 FQNEAQ (reference sequence). The CDR3 length is 12 residues. The CDR3 here is CASSFVGEKLFF. As DNA, the CDR3 is TGTGCCAGCAGCTTCGTCGGGGAAAAACTGTTTTTT. Together with reference TRBV7-9 and TRBJ1-4, the CDR3 gives the full variable domain: DTGVSQNPRHKITKRGQNVTFRCDPISEHNRLYWYRQTLGQGPEFLTYFQNEAQLEKSRLLSDRFSAERPKGSFSTLEIQRTEQGDSAMYLCASSFVGEKLFFGSGTQLSVL.

The chain combines TRBV6-6 with TRBJ2-5; D is possibly TRBD2 (7 bases). Deletions cut 6 bases from V and 5 bases from J, with 16 bases between. Germline loops: CDR1 MNHNY, CDR2 SVGAGI (reference sequence). This CDR3 region has 14 residues. CDR3 DNA: TGTGCCAGCAGATCTGGGGGGGCACGGGAGACCCAGTACTTC. Translating it yields CASRSGGARETQYF.

This chain joins TRBV20-1 and TRBJ1-4, with unresolved D. Trimming pared 1 base from V and 2 bases from J, leaving 8 bases between. Germline CDR1 reads DFQATT; CDR2 reads SNEGSKA (reference sequence). CDR3 length: 14 amino acids. The CDR3 DNA is TGCAGTGCTAGAGCTGGGATGACTAATGAAAAACTGTTTTTT. Residues: CSARAGMTNEKLFF.

This sequence joins TRBV7-2 and TRBJ2-4, with a tentative D call TRBD1 (6 bases). With 8 bases removed from V and 9 bases from J, the gap between germline ends came to 17 bases. CDR3 length equals 13 residues. Germline V gene data show CDR1 as SGHTA and CDR2 as FQGNSA. For the CDR3, the DNA is TGTGCCAGCGGAGTACAGGGTAGGGCCATTCAGTACTTC. Residues: CASGVQGRAIQYF. Looking up the rest from reference TRBV7-2 and TRBJ2-4 gives the full variable domain: GAGVSQSPSNKVTEKGKDVELRCDPISGHTALYWYRQSLGQGLEFLIYFQGNSAPDKSGLPSDRFSAERTGGSVSTLTIQRTQQEDSAVYLCASGVQGRAIQYFGAGTRLSVL.

Remarks on this clonotype: Sequence at one end of the junction differs from germline and may be a read error. The rearrangement joins TRBV4-2 to TRBJ2-5, with TRBD2 matching 8 bases. CDR3 length equals 17 residues. The germline V gene encodes CDR1 LGHNA and CDR2 YNFKEQ. The CDR3 DNA reads TGTGCCAGCAGCCAAGATCCGAGCGGGGGTATGCAAGAGACCCCGTACTTC. It specifies CASSQDPSGGMQETPYF.

There are a few counts of this clonotype. The chain employs TRBV7-2 and TRBJ2-3, with a possible D match to TRBD1 (6 bases). CDR3 length: 13 residues. Trimming removed 5 bases at V and 5 bases at J, with 11 bases between. CDR1 and CDR2 (germline): SGHTA, FQGNSA. The CDR3 DNA reads TGTGCCAGCAGCCCCCTACAGGGAGATACGCAGTATTTT. Translated: CASSPLQGDTQYF.

V usage is TRBV10-3 and J usage is TRBJ2-5; TRBD2 matches 8 bases. Trimming took 4 bases from V and 2 from J; bases not matched to a gene: 15. CDR3 length equals 18 residues. CDR1 ENHRY and CDR2 SYGVKD come from the germline V gene. CDR3 DNA sequence: TGTGCCATCAGTGGGTCTGCGGGGGGAAGGAGGGTGCAAGAGACCCAGTACTTC. Amino acids: CAISGSAGGRRVQETQYF.

V is TRBV5-1 and J is TRBJ1-4; D gene uncertain. The germline V and J ends were trimmed by 1 base and 0 bases, with 10 bases remaining between them. The CDR3 sequence is 16 residues long. CDR1 is SGHRS, CDR2 YFSETQ, per germline. The DNA of the CDR3 is TGCGCCAGCAGCTTGAGGGCTACAGCAACTAATGAAAAACTGTTTTTT. This translates into CASSLRATATNEKLFF.

This chain connects TRBV20-1 to TRBJ2-3; D is tentatively TRBD1 or TRBD2 (6 bases each). Germline V gene sequence: CDR1 DFQATT, CDR2 SNEGSKA (reference sequence). The CDR3 has 14 amino acids. Trimming stripped 2 bases from V and 5 bases from J, with 14 bases between. The CDR3 here is CSARTTRGEDTQYF. CDR3 DNA: TGCAGTGCTAGAACCACTAGGGGGGAAGATACGCAGTATTTT.

The chain has TRBV7-2 and TRBJ2-7; tentatively, D is TRBD1 or TRBD2 (5 bases each). The germline gives CDR1 SGHTA, CDR2 FQGNSA. The germline V and J ends were trimmed by 5 bases and 3 bases, with 17 bases remaining between them. The CDR3 totals 15 residues. The CDR3 loop reads CASSPRGGRGYEQYF. For the CDR3, the DNA is TGTGCCAGCAGCCCTCGCGGAGGTAGGGGCTACGAGCAGTACTTC.

The chain carries TRBV12-3 or TRBV12-4 and TRBJ2-5, with 7 bases lining up with TRBD1. V trimming: 6 bases; J trimming: 2 bases; junction bases outside the gene matches: 6. The CDR3 extends over 14 amino acids. The DNA of the CDR3 is TGTGCCAGCAGCTATTGGGGACAGCAAGAGACCCAGTACTTC. It encodes CASSYWGQQETQYF.

This clonotype was found a few times. The chain couples TRBV7-2 to TRBJ2-1; tentatively, D is TRBD2 (6 bases). The CDR3 is 15 amino acids. Deletions cut 0 bases from V and 4 bases from J, with 10 bases between. CDR1 and CDR2 from the germline V gene are SGHTA and FQGNSA. The CDR3: CASSLAIAEYNEQFF. DNA of the CDR3: TGTGCCAGCAGCTTAGCGATAGCGGAATACAATGAGCAGTTCTTC. The full variable domain, with the rest looked up from reference TRBV7-2 and TRBJ2-1, is GAGVSQSPSNKVTEKGKDVELRCDPISGHTALYWYRQSLGQGLEFLIYFQGNSAPDKSGLPSDRFSAERTGGSVSTLTIQRTQQEDSAVYLCASSLAIAEYNEQFFGPGTRLTVL.

The rearrangement joins TRBV27 to TRBJ2-5; TRBD1 aligns across 8 bases. The J call may be in error: the DNA end matches TRBJ2-1 better. Per germline, CDR1 MNHEY and CDR2 SMNVEV (reference sequence). CDR3 size: 16 residues. As DNA, the CDR3 is TGTGCCAGCAGCTCCCTAGGACAGGGCTGGGGCAATGAGCAGTTCTTC. Amino acids: CASSSLGQGWGNEQFF.

This clonotype was seen only a few times. The gene calls are TRBV12-3 or TRBV12-4 and TRBJ1-5, with D hard to call. V gave up 5 bases and J gave up 0 bases, with 5 bases separating them. The CDR3 runs 13 residues. The CDR3 reads CASSKVSNQPQHF. The CDR3 nucleotides read TGTGCCAGCAGTAAGGTTAGCAATCAGCCCCAGCATTTT.

This chain joins TRBV12-3 or TRBV12-4 and TRBJ1-6; the match to TRBD1 covers 7 bases. Trimming cost V 11 bases and J 6 bases; bases outside gene matches: 13. The length of the CDR3 is 15 residues. CDR3 nucleotide sequence: TGTGCCTGTAGATTAAGGACAGGTCGTAATTCACCCCTCCACTTT. Its translation: CACRLRTGRNSPLHF.

The chain carries TRBV11-2 and TRBJ2-3; D is possibly TRBD2 (6 bases). The V end lost 1 base, the J end lost 8 bases, and 7 bases lay between the germline ends. Germline CDR1 is SGHAT and CDR2 is FQNNGV. This CDR3 is built from 12 residues. This CDR3 reads CASSLVGGTQYF. CDR3 bases: TGTGCCAGCAGCTTAGTCGGGGGTACGCAGTATTTT.

The rearrangement uses TRBV20-1 and TRBJ1-1; possible D gene TRBD1, 5 bases. Germline loops: CDR1 DFQATT, CDR2 SNEGSKA (reference sequence). The CDR3 contains 11 residues. V lost 0 bases and J lost 10, with 9 bases in between. In nucleotides, the CDR3 is TGCAGTGCTAGAGATAGCAGGGTAGCTTTCTTT. It translates to CSARDSRVAFF.

CDR3 DNA sequence: TGTGCCACCAGTGATTTGCAAGACGGAAAACTGTTTTTT. This sequence encodes CATSDLQDGKLFF. This chain links TRBV24-1 with TRBJ1-4; D is undetermined. The CDR3 is 13 amino acids. V lost 0 bases, J lost 10 bases, and 8 bases lay in between. Germline V gene sequence: CDR1 KGHDR, CDR2 SFDVKD.

The gene calls are TRBV11-2 and TRBJ2-1; TRBD1 or TRBD2 may be the D gene (5 bases each). The germline V gene has CDR1 SGHAT and CDR2 FQNNGV. The V and J ends lost 2 bases and 0 bases respectively, with 11 bases between them. This CDR3 comprises 16 residues. The CDR3 DNA reads as TGTGCCAGCAGCTTAAGGTTGGGGGACTCCTACAATGAGCAGTTCTTC. It translates to CASSLRLGDSYNEQFF.